These 14 T cell receptor beta chains originate from one sample sequenced in a study of T cell responses to AZD1222 COVID-19 vaccine. Libraries were prepared by immunoSEQ multiplex PCR; TCRdb keeps only in-frame clonotypes and omits some of them. The data contain about 86,000 clones, about 92% of them singletons. This specimen consisted of peripheral blood, obtained 28 days after the second AZD1222 dose. Receptors originate from an adult who received the AZD1222 COVID-19 vaccine.

Within the sample, this clone is medium-sized (0.01 to 0.1%). The V call is TRBV7-9, the J call TRBJ2-2, with D maybe TRBD2 (5 bases). CDR3 size: 15 residues. V lost 5 bases, J lost 0 bases, and 10 bases lay in between. Looked up from germline, CDR1 is SEHNR and CDR2 is FQNEAQ (reference sequence). The CDR3 sequence: CASSQTRANTGELFF. CDR3 DNA: TGTGCCAGCAGCCAAACGCGGGCGAACACCGGGGAGCTGTTTTTT.

This clone showed up just once. The chain's CDR3 is CSAAIRDTIYF. The CDR3 nucleotides read TGCAGCGCCGCGATTAGAGACACCATATATTTT. The chain has TRBV29-1 and TRBJ1-3; D remains unclear. The CDR3 length is 11 residues. The V end lost 7 bases, the J end lost 8 bases, and 12 bases lay between the germline ends. Germline V gene lookup returns CDR1 SQVTM and CDR2 ANQGSEA.

The rearrangement joins TRBV3-1 (or the pseudogene TRBV3-2) to TRBJ2-3; TRBD2 matches at 7 bases. V lost 4 bases to trimming and J lost 0 bases; unmatched junction nucleotides: 7. CDR1 is LGHDT and CDR2 is YNNKEL in the germline V gene (reference sequence). This CDR3 has 16 residues. In DNA form, the CDR3 reads TGTGCCAGCAGCCCGGCGACTAGCAGTAGCACAGATACGCAGTATTTT. This gives the protein CASSPATSSSTDTQYF.

The gene calls are TRBV5-1 and TRBJ1-2; a possible D gene is TRBD1 (5 bases). The CDR3 consists of 14 residues. V was pared by 4 bases and J by 8 bases, with 18 bases between. CDR1 and CDR2 from the germline V gene are SGHRS and YFSETQ. The DNA of the CDR3 is TGCGCCAGCAGCCGAGGGGACCGCGCGTCCGGCTACACCTTC. Translation gives CASSRGDRASGYTF.

The chain couples TRBV3-1 (or the pseudogene TRBV3-2) to TRBJ2-1, with 10 bases aligning to TRBD2. V gave up 1 base and J gave up 7 bases; unmatched junction bases: 10. This CDR3 has 17 residues. Germline CDR1 LGHDT, CDR2 YNNKEL (reference sequence). This chain's CDR3 is CASSQGRRLAGENEQFF. The CDR3, as DNA: TGTGCCAGCAGCCAAGGTAGGAGGCTAGCGGGGGAGAATGAGCAGTTCTTC.

The chain recombines TRBV6-4 with TRBJ2-3, with 11 bases matching TRBD2. Germline V gives CDR1 MRHNA, CDR2 SNTAGT. The CDR3 has 15 amino acids. The ends lost 2 bases at V and 4 bases at J; junction bases unmatched: 2. In DNA, the CDR3 is TGTGCCAGCAGTGACCCTAGCGGGGGGTCAGATACGCAGTATTTT. Residues: CASSDPSGGSDTQYF.

This clone was recorded only once. The chain is built from TRBV15 and TRBJ2-7; a weak D match, TRBD1 (6 bases). Trimming pared 5 bases from V and 7 bases from J, leaving 15 bases between. Per the germline V gene, CDR1 is LNHNV and CDR2 is YYDKDF (reference sequence). This CDR3 has 13 amino acids. The CDR3 loop is CATSVNRVREQYV. In nucleotides, the CDR3 is TGTGCCACCAGCGTAAACAGGGTCCGTGAGCAGTACGTC.

The CDR3 sequence is CASSLRNTGELFF. For the CDR3, the DNA is TGTGCCAGCAGTTTACGTAACACCGGGGAGCTGTTTTTT. V is TRBV12-3 or TRBV12-4 and J is TRBJ2-2; D is uncertain. V was pared by 2 bases and J by 2 bases, with 3 bases between. The CDR3 is 13 amino acids.

This clone was counted between two and nine times. This sequence joins TRBV18 and TRBJ2-3, with D unresolved. The CDR3 totals 13 residues. Germline CDR1 KGHSH, CDR2 LQKENI. The V end was cut by 2 bases, the J end by 5 bases, with 8 bases between. CDR3 in amino acids: CASSPSREDTQYF. CDR3 bases: TGTGCCAGCTCACCATCTAGGGAAGATACGCAGTATTTT.

The J gene is TRBJ1-3, the V gene TRBV5-1; D possibly corresponds to TRBD1 (5 bases). There are 16 residues in the CDR3. V lost 2 bases and J 3 bases, leaving 15 bases between the germline ends. Germline assignment: CDR1 SGHRS and CDR2 YFSETQ. CDR3 protein: CASSLRGRGDGNTIYF. CDR3 nucleotide sequence: TGCGCCAGCAGCTTAAGGGGAAGGGGAGATGGAAACACCATATATTTT. Full variable domain (missing parts from reference TRBV5-1 and TRBJ1-3): KAGVTQTPRYLIKTRGQQVTLSCSPISGHRSVSWYQQTPGQGLQFLFEYFSETQRNKGNFPGRFSGRQFSNSRSEMNVSTLELGDSALYLCASSLRGRGDGNTIYFGEGSWLTVV.

The chain has TRBV27 and TRBJ1-1; D might be TRBD1 (5 bases). Germline lookup yields CDR1 MNHEY and CDR2 SMNVEV (reference sequence). This CDR3 region has 13 residues. V lost 6 bases to trimming and J lost 5 bases, with 13 bases between them. The CDR3 sequence: CASRLLSGTEAFF. The CDR3 DNA is TGTGCCAGCAGACTTCTCTCAGGGACTGAAGCTTTCTTT.

The J gene is TRBJ1-1, the V gene TRBV19; D is undetermined. The CDR3 totals 15 residues. V lost 1 base to trimming and J lost 8 bases, with 17 bases between them. CDR1 and CDR2 from the germline V gene are LNHDA and SQIVND (reference sequence). CDR3 residues: CASSIGRRSQEEAFF. The CDR3 nucleotides are TGTGCCAGTAGTATAGGAAGGAGGAGCCAAGAAGAAGCTTTCTTT.

This chain connects TRBV20-1 to TRBJ2-1; D is undetermined. The CDR3 has 11 amino acids. The V and J ends lost 1 base and 8 bases respectively, with 6 bases between them. Germline V gene lookup returns CDR1 DFQATT and CDR2 SNEGSKA (reference sequence). Here the CDR3 DNA reads TGCAGTGCTAGAGTGATGTATGAGCAGTTCTTC. This gives the protein CSARVMYEQFF.

This chain joins TRBV4-2 and TRBJ2-7; D gene unclear. V was pared by 0 bases and J by 0 bases, with 6 bases between. The CDR3 is 14 residues long. CDR1 is LGHNA and CDR2 is YNFKEQ in the germline V gene. The CDR3 region has the DNA TGTGCCAGCAGCCAAGAAGGCATCTCCTACGAGCAGTACTTC. This encodes CASSQEGISYEQYF.